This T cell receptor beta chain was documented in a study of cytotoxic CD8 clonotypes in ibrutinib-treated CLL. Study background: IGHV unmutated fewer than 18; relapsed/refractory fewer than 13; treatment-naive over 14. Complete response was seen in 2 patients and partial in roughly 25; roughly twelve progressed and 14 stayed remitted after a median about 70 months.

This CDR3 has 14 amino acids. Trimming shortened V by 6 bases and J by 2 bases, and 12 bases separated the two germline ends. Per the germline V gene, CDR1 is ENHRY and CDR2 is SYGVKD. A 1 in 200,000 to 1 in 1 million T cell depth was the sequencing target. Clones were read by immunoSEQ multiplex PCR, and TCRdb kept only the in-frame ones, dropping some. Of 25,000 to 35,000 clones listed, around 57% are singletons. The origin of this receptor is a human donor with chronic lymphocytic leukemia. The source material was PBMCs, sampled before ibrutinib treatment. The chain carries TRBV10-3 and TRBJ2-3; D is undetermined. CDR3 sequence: CAISGRLDTDTQYF. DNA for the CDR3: TGTGCCATCAGCGGACGCCTGGACACAGATACGCAGTATTTT.